The 15 T cell receptor beta chains below come from one sample, sequenced in a study of blood T cells in healthy people across ages. Primed by a sample-barcoded 5' primer and a J-beta primer mix, a second PCR proceeded for about 7 to 11 cycles. TCRdb passed the 5' RACE reads through MiXCR, listing each CDR3 protein once. The sample yields some 750,000 distinct CDR3 sequences, over 20% seen once. Sequenced: blood. Source of these receptors: an older man in good health.

The J gene is TRBJ1-2, the V gene TRBV6-2 or TRBV6-3; 9 bases fit TRBD1. After removal of 6 bases from V and 1 base from J, the junction contained 9 bases not matched to a gene. Per germline, CDR1 MNHEY and CDR2 SVGEGT. The CDR3 is 16 residues long. Here the CDR3 DNA reads TGTGCCAGCAGACGATTTGGGGACAGGGATAACTATGGCTACACCTTC. Encoded protein: CASRRFGDRDNYGYTF.

The chain carries TRBV5-5 and TRBJ2-1; D may be TRBD1 (5 bases). This CDR3 contains 15 residues. V dropped 0 bases and J dropped 4 bases, with 11 bases sitting between them. Germline V gives CDR1 SGHKS, CDR2 YYEKEE (reference sequence). For the CDR3, the DNA is TGTGCCAGCAGCTTGGGGGGCTCCCCATACAATGAGCAGTTCTTC. It translates to CASSLGGSPYNEQFF.

This clonotype was detected only a few times. V and J are TRBV12-3 or TRBV12-4 and TRBJ2-5, with D possibly called TRBD1 or TRBD2 (6 bases each). Judging by the DNA end, TRBJ2-7 fits better; the J call may be wrong. The CDR3 totals 14 residues. The CDR3 loop is CASSWGAATYEQYF. The CDR3 bases are TGTGCCAGCAGTTGGGGGGCCGCGACCTACGAGCAGTACTTC.

The chain employs TRBV7-9 and TRBJ1-1; D call uncertain. V was trimmed by 4 bases and J by 12 bases, leaving 12 bases between them. This CDR3 has 11 residues. CDR1 SEHNR and CDR2 FQNEAQ come from the germline V gene (reference sequence). The DNA for the CDR3 is TGTGCCAGCAGCTCCGACTGGGGATCTTTCTTT. This translates into CASSSDWGSFF. Filled out from reference TRBV7-9 and TRBJ1-1, the complete variable domain reads DTGVSQNPRHKITKRGQNVTFRCDPISEHNRLYWYRQTLGQGPEFLTYFQNEAQLEKSRLLSDRFSAERPKGSFSTLEIQRTEQGDSAMYLCASSSDWGSFFGQGTRLTVV.

V and J are TRBV7-2 and TRBJ2-7; D is unresolved. V lost 2 bases and J 4 bases, leaving 12 bases between the germline ends. The CDR3 is 14 residues long. Germline V gene lookup returns CDR1 SGHTA and CDR2 FQGNSA. CDR3 DNA sequence: TGTGCCAGCAGCTTAAGTAGTACTCCTTACGAGCAGTACTTC. Protein sequence: CASSLSSTPYEQYF.

This clonotype was seen repeatedly, ten times or more. This rearrangement joins TRBV20-1 to TRBJ2-1; 9 nucleotides align to TRBD2. This CDR3 comprises 17 residues. Trimming removed 3 bases from V and 0 bases from J; junction bases left unmatched: 9. Per germline, CDR1 DFQATT and CDR2 SNEGSKA (reference sequence). The CDR3 loop reads CSASGLAGISSYNEQFF. The CDR3 coding sequence is TGCAGTGCTAGTGGCCTAGCGGGGATAAGCTCCTACAATGAGCAGTTCTTC.

V usage is TRBV7-9 and J usage is TRBJ1-1; D perhaps matches TRBD1 (5 bases). Trimming took off 3 bases at V and 8 bases at J, with 7 bases between the two ends. Per germline, CDR1 SEHNR and CDR2 FQNEAQ (reference sequence). This CDR3 has 11 amino acids. CDR3 nucleotide sequence: TGTGCCAGCAGCTTCCACAGGGAAGCTTTCTTT. Its translation is CASSFHREAFF.

The chain carries TRBV20-1 and TRBJ2-5; 8 nucleotides line up with TRBD2. In germline, CDR1 is DFQATT, CDR2 SNEGSKA (reference sequence). The CDR3 has 15 residues. The ends lost 7 bases at V and 4 bases at J; junction bases unmatched: 14. The CDR3 sequence is CSVWSGGPRSETQYF. The CDR3 DNA sequence: TGCAGTGTATGGAGCGGGGGCCCTCGCTCAGAGACCCAGTACTTC.

The chain employs TRBV14 and TRBJ1-1; D ambiguous. Germline V gene data show CDR1 as SGHDN and CDR2 as FVKESK. Deletions cut 5 bases from V and 7 bases from J, with 17 bases between. The CDR3 runs 14 residues. The CDR3 is CASSGAFRGGEAFF. The CDR3, as DNA: TGTGCCAGCAGCGGAGCGTTCCGAGGCGGTGAAGCTTTCTTT.

This clonotype was detected only a few times. This chain uses TRBV14 with TRBJ2-5; D uncertain. V gave up 2 bases and J gave up 1 base, with 11 bases separating them. This CDR3 region has 15 residues. Germline CDR1 and CDR2: SGHDN and FVKESK. The CDR3 loop reads CASSQIGQSQETQYF. CDR3 DNA sequence: TGTGCCAGCAGCCAAATAGGGCAGTCCCAAGAGACCCAGTACTTC. The entire variable domain, with the rest obtained from reference TRBV14 and TRBJ2-5, is as follows: EAGVTQFPSHSVIEKGQTVTLRCDPISGHDNLYWYRRVMGKEIKFLLHFVKESKQDESGMPNNRFLAERTGGTYSTLKVQPAELEDSGVYFCASSQIGQSQETQYFGPGTRLLVL.

This clonotype was counted a few times. V and J are TRBV7-9 and TRBJ1-4; D not certain. V lost 1 base and J lost 8, with 11 bases in between. Germline V gives CDR1 SEHNR, CDR2 FQNEAQ (reference sequence). This CDR3 spans 14 amino acids. The CDR3 DNA follows: TGTGCCAGCAGCTTAGTTGGCCGCAGGGAAAAACTGTTTTTT. This sequence encodes CASSLVGRREKLFF.

In this sample, this clonotype turned up a few times. The chain has TRBV24-1 and TRBJ2-1; weak D call: TRBD1 (5 bases). The CDR3 sequence is 13 residues long. V lost 9 bases and J 3 bases, leaving 11 bases between the germline ends. The germline V gene has CDR1 KGHDR and CDR2 SFDVKD. In nucleotides, the CDR3 is TGTGCCACCTCCCAAGGGGACTACAATGAGCAGTTCTTC. Amino acids: CATSQGDYNEQFF.

There are a few counts of this clonotype. The V and J genes are TRBV20-1 and TRBJ2-3; 7 nucleotides align to TRBD1. The DNA end is more similar to TRBJ1-5, so the J call may be wrong. The CDR3 consists of 14 residues. Germline V gene data show CDR1 as DFQATT and CDR2 as SNEGSKA (reference sequence). For the CDR3, the DNA is TGCAGTGCTAGATGGGCAGGGGGGTTTGATACGCAGCATTTT. It specifies CSARWAGGFDTQHF.

The V call is TRBV6-2 or TRBV6-3, the J call TRBJ2-7; 7 bases match TRBD2. Germline-derived CDR1 and CDR2 are MNHEY and SVGEGT. V dropped 10 bases and J dropped 1; count of bases not matched to a gene: 10. This CDR3 spans 14 amino acids. CDR3: CATGWRELSYEQYF. The DNA of the CDR3 is TGTGCCACCGGGTGGCGGGAGCTATCCTACGAGCAGTACTTC.

The chain recombines TRBV10-3 with TRBJ1-1; D ambiguous. Germline-derived CDR1 and CDR2 are ENHRY and SYGVKD. V lost 0 bases to trimming and J lost 1 base, with 9 bases between them. The CDR3 is made up of 15 amino acids. DNA for the CDR3: TGTGCCATCAGTGAGTCGAGTGGCACGAACACTGAAGCTTTCTTT. Translation gives CAISESSGTNTEAFF.